This T cell receptor beta chain was profiled in a study of T cells in Graves' hyperthyroidism and ophthalmopathy. V was shortened by 8 bases and J by 8 bases, with 18 bases between the two germline ends. The CDR3 loop spans 13 amino acids. Subjects aged 18 to 65 presented with newly diagnosed hyperthyroidism of less than 2 months' duration. This clonotype was detected ten times or more. RNA transcripts yielded amplified TCR beta CDR3 regions. The study used the HTBI primer set for a first-round RT-PCR of the TCR CDR3. MiXCR, applied by TCRdb to the multiplex PCR reads, yields one record per CDR3 protein. Here the sample spans about 480,000 distinct CDR3 sequences, approximately 15% being singletons.

Material: blood. The genes are TRBV12-3 or TRBV12-4 and TRBJ1-2; D call uncertain. The receptor was derived from a woman aged 18-30 years with Graves' hyperthyroidism. This CDR3 is CASPGGAGGGYTF. CDR3 in DNA: TGTGCCAGCCCGGGAGGAGCGGGCGGGGGCTACACCTTC.